Listed below are T cell receptor beta chains from one sample, sequenced in a study of immune evolution from preneoplasia to lung adenocarcinoma. The assay was immunoSEQ multiplex PCR, and TCRdb's table has in-frame clones only and misses some. The repertoire has 35,000 or so clones, 74% of them found once; the top ten carry approximately 6.5%. The sample taken for sequencing was FFPE invasive lung adenocarcinoma tissue. Source of these receptors: a person between 55 and 69 years old with lung adenocarcinoma. CDR3s include the opening cysteine and the closing phenylalanine or tryptophan. The D gene is left open where the match is weak. Only part of the rows carry a size: once, few, many, or a class if the clone is expanded.

j_call	d_call	clone_size	v_call	cdr3_nt	cdr3_aa
TRBJ2-2	-	-	TRBV28	TGTGCCAGCAGTTTCCGACCAGGACCTCTGGCCGGGGAGCTGTTTTTT	CASSFRPGPLAGELFF
TRBJ2-1	-	few	TRBV18	TGTGCCAGCTCACGGTCTGGGCCCAACAATGAGCAGTTCTTC	CASSRSGPNNEQFF
TRBJ2-2	TRBD1	once	TRBV4-2	TGTGCCAGCGGGGTGAAGGACAGGGACACCGGGGAGCTGTTTTTT	CASGVKDRDTGELFF
TRBJ2-1	-	once	TRBV7-8	TGTGCCAGCAGCTTAGTGGGGGGCGCGGGGGTCAATGAGCAGTTCTTC	CASSLVGGAGVNEQFF
TRBJ1-1	-	few	TRBV11-3	TGTGCCAGCAGCTTAGATCGGGTCAACACTGAAGCTTTCTTT	CASSLDRVNTEAFF
TRBJ1-1	-	-	TRBV30	TGTGCCTGGACCCCACTGACCGGAGCTTTCTTT	CAWTPLTGAFF
TRBJ1-5	-	-	TRBV7-2	TGTGCCAGCAGCCCGACAGGTTCTGATCAGCCCCAGCATTTT	CASSPTGSDQPQHF
TRBJ2-5	-	-	TRBV18	TGTGCCAGCTCACACGACAGGCAAGAGACCCAGTACTTC	CASSHDRQETQYF
TRBJ2-7	TRBD1	-	TRBV7-9	TGTGTCAGCAGCTCTAAGACGGACAGGGGCTACGAGCAGTACTTC	CVSSSKTDRGYEQYF
TRBJ2-3	TRBD2	-	TRBV30	TGTGCCTGGAGTCACGGGAGCGGGAGAGATACGCAGTATTTT	CAWSHGSGRDTQYF
TRBJ2-3	-	once	TRBV15	TGTGCCACCAGCAGGGGTATCTCAGATACGCAGTATTTT	CATSRGISDTQYF
TRBJ2-7	-	-	TRBV10-3	TGTGCCGGCTCCTTCGGGTCCTCCTACGAGCAGTACTTC	CAGSFGSSYEQYF
TRBJ1-2	TRBD1	-	TRBV2	TGTGCCAGGATAGGACAGGGGGCGCGCGGCTACACCTTC	CARIGQGARGYTF
TRBJ2-3	TRBD2	-	TRBV10-1	TGCGCCAGCAGTACCGGACTAGCGGGAAACACAGATACGCAGTATTTT	CASSTGLAGNTDTQYF
TRBJ2-6	-	-	TRBV5-8	TGTGCCAGCAGCTCCCCGTATGGTAAAGGGATCTCTGGGGCCAACGTCCTGACTTTC	CASSSPYGKGISGANVLTF
TRBJ2-2	-	-	TRBV5-4	TGTGCCAGCAGCCCCACCGGGACTTTTAACACCGGGGAGCTGTTTTTT	CASSPTGTFNTGELFF
TRBJ1-1	-	-	TRBV28	TGTGCCAGCAGTTTTAATTATGGGGGGACTGAAGCTTTCTTT	CASSFNYGGTEAFF
TRBJ2-2	TRBD2	once	TRBV18	TGTGCCAGCTCACTAACCGGGACTAGCGGAGCCCTGGGCACCGGGGAGCTGTTTTTT	CASSLTGTSGALGTGELFF
TRBJ2-1	TRBD2	-	TRBV6-4	TGTGCCAGCAGTGACTCGGCGGGAGGGGAGGGCAATGAGCAGTTCTTC	CASSDSAGGEGNEQFF
TRBJ2-6	-	-	TRBV7-9	TGTGCCAGCAGCTTAGCGGGCAGGGGCCCCCTCTCTGGGGCCAACGTCCTGACTTTC	CASSLAGRGPLSGANVLTF
TRBJ1-5	-	-	TRBV7-2	TGTGCCAGCAGCCAGGACGGTTATAGCAATCAGCCCCAGCATTTT	CASSQDGYSNQPQHF
TRBJ2-7	-	-	TRBV21-1	TGTGCCAGCAGCGGCCAGGGACAGACCCTTTACGAGCAGTACTTC	CASSGQGQTLYEQYF
TRBJ1-2	-	few	TRBV6-5	TGTGCCAGCAGTTACTCGCCCACCTATGGCTACACCTTC	CASSYSPTYGYTF
TRBJ2-5	TRBD2	-	TRBV15	TGTGCCACCAGTCGGTCCGGACTAGGCGAAGAGACCCAGTACTTC	CATSRSGLGEETQYF
TRBJ1-2	TRBD1	medium-sized	TRBV7-3	TGTGCCAGCAGCTCAACCCCGGGACAGACTAATGGCTACACCTTC	CASSSTPGQTNGYTF
TRBJ1-2	-	-	TRBV5-4	TGTGCCAGCAGCTCGCAACAGGGAGGCTGGAGCTACACCTTC	CASSSQQGGWSYTF
TRBJ2-7	-	-	TRBV28	TGTGCCAGCAGAGGGGAGCAGTACTTC	CASRGEQYF
TRBJ1-1	TRBD1	medium-sized	TRBV5-4	TGTGCCAGCAGCCCCTCACAGGGGGCTTCGGGCACTGAAGCTTTCTTT	CASSPSQGASGTEAFF
TRBJ1-1	-	once	TRBV18	TGTGCCAGCTCACCACGGGCGATATACATGAACACTGAAGCTTTCTTT	CASSPRAIYMNTEAFF
TRBJ1-5	-	-	TRBV6-6	TGTGCCAGCAGTCCGGACAGCTTCAATCAGCCCCAGCATTTT	CASSPDSFNQPQHF
TRBJ1-3	-	-	TRBV28	TGTGCCAGCAAGGAGGACCCGGGGAACACCATATATTTT	CASKEDPGNTIYF
TRBJ1-1	-	-	TRBV7-9	TGTGCCAGCAGCTTAGCCGGGGACACCCTACTGCGGGCTTTCTTT	CASSLAGDTLLRAFF
TRBJ2-3	TRBD2	-	TRBV25-1	TGTGCCAGCAGTATCGGGAGGGCCTCTGATACGCAGTATTTT	CASSIGRASDTQYF
TRBJ2-7	-	few	TRBV28	TGTGCCAGCAGCAGAACTAGCACGAGCTCCTACGAGCAGTACTTC	CASSRTSTSSYEQYF
TRBJ2-7	TRBD2	-	TRBV28	TGTGCCAGCAGTCCACCTGGGAGGGCCAGGATGTCTAGCGGCTACGAGCAGTACTTC	CASSPPGRARMSSGYEQYF
TRBJ1-1	TRBD1	-	TRBV2	TGTGCCAGCAGGGGGACAGGGGGCGGCACTGAAGCTTTCTTT	CASRGTGGGTEAFF
TRBJ2-4	-	-	TRBV7-2	TGTGCCAGCAGTCCCTCTAATCCAAACATTCAGTACTTC	CASSPSNPNIQYF
TRBJ1-4	-	-	TRBV2	TGTGCCAGCAGTTTAGATGCAACTAATGAAAAACTGTTTTTT	CASSLDATNEKLFF
TRBJ1-1	-	few	TRBV7-9	TGTGCCAGCAGCTTGGGGATTGGGGGGGCCACTGAAGCTTTCTTT	CASSLGIGGATEAFF
TRBJ2-7	TRBD1	-	TRBV28	TGTGCCAGCAGTTTACCGCGGACAGGGGCCTCCACCTACGAGCAGTACTTC	CASSLPRTGASTYEQYF
TRBJ1-5	-	many	TRBV5-1	TGCGCCAGCAGCCCTAGGGAGGGTCAGCCCCAGCATTTT	CASSPREGQPQHF
TRBJ2-2	-	-	TRBV19	TGTGCCAGTCAAAAGTCGGCAGGGAACACCGGGGAGCTGTTTTTT	CASQKSAGNTGELFF
TRBJ2-1	-	-	TRBV6-4	TGTGCCAGCAGTGATGATGCAAACAATGAGCAGTTCTTC	CASSDDANNEQFF
TRBJ2-5	-	-	TRBV6-5	TGTGCCAGCAGTCACCAGGGGCAGGGGCAAGAGACCCAGTACTTC	CASSHQGQGQETQYF
TRBJ1-4	TRBD1	-	TRBV7-2	TGTGCCAGCAGCTTCGCAGGGGGGGAAAAACTGTTTTTT	CASSFAGGEKLFF
TRBJ2-7	TRBD2	-	TRBV5-1	TGCGCCAGCAGCTTGGACCTAGCGGGAGTAGGGGAGCAGTACTTC	CASSLDLAGVGEQYF
TRBJ2-7	TRBD1	few	TRBV5-1	TGCGCCAGCAGCAGGCAGGGGGCGGGGTACACCTACGAGCAGTACTTC	CASSRQGAGYTYEQYF
TRBJ1-2	TRBD1	-	TRBV18	TGTGCCAGCTCACCCGACGGACAGGGGGCCACTCCCTATGGCTACACCTTC	CASSPDGQGATPYGYTF
TRBJ2-5	TRBD2	-	TRBV15	TGTGCCACCAGCAGAGATGCGCGGCTAGCGGGACAAGAGACCCAGTACTTC	CATSRDARLAGQETQYF
TRBJ2-2	-	once	TRBV5-6	TGTGCCAGCAACCGCTTTAGCGTGAACACCGGGGAGCTGTTTTTT	CASNRFSVNTGELFF
TRBJ1-3	-	-	TRBV6-6	TGTGCCAGCCTTAGGGAGAGCTCTGGAAACACCATATATTTT	CASLRESSGNTIYF